The source of this T cell receptor beta chain is a study of CD8 T cells in Susac syndrome. Study summary: When blood was collected, patients with Susac syndrome were therapy-naive, were taking corticosteroids, or were receiving intravenous immunoglobulin alone. Study-wide findings and caveats: Regarding the TCR sequencing and HLA analysis, the study admitted that a relatively small number of individuals were involved. Among active patients and in TEMRA cells, CD8+ clonal expansion in Susac reached its peak.

As concerns this clonotype: The antigen is not known.

Random hexamers primed reverse transcription of about 0.5 to 1 ug RNA. TCRdb re-called the immunoSEQ multiplex PCR reads through MiXCR, storing one row per CDR3 protein. Of tens of thousands of distinct CDR3 sequences in the sample, under 95% were seen once. Sequencing of TCR beta was undertaken in CD8+ and CD4+ T cells derived from blood. This receptor was obtained from a human donor with Susac syndrome. The sequenced sample was CD8+ T cells from PBMCs.

CDR3 in amino acids: CASSGTAKFSTDTQYF. CDR3 nucleotide sequence: TGTGCCAGCAGCGGGACAGCAAAATTTAGCACAGATACGCAGTATTTT. This chain uses TRBV7-9 with TRBJ2-3; TRBD1 matches at 7 bases. Per germline, CDR1 SEHNR and CDR2 FQNEAQ (reference sequence). This CDR3 has 16 amino acids. The trim removed 5 bases at V and 0 bases at J, leaving 8 bases unmatched. Full variable domain (outside the CDR3, taken from reference TRBV7-9 and TRBJ2-3): DTGVSQNPRHKITKRGQNVTFRCDPISEHNRLYWYRQTLGQGPEFLTYFQNEAQLEKSRLLSDRFSAERPKGSFSTLEIQRTEQGDSAMYLCASSGTAKFSTDTQYFGPGTRLTVL.